The next 29 T cell receptor beta chains were all read from a single sample in a study of blood T cell repertoires in COVID-19. The method was immunoSEQ multiplex PCR; TCRdb's version includes in-frame clones alone and lacks a portion of them. The table lists roughly 87,000 clones, approximately 89% of them singletons. The sequencing input was peripheral blood. The receptors were gathered from a woman older than 75 with active COVID-19.

The chain joins TRBV18 to TRBJ2-1; TRBD2 matches at 12 bases. J gave up 2 bases and V 3 bases, and 11 bases lay outside the gene matches. This CDR3 is 19 amino acids long. The germline V gene encodes CDR1 KGHSH and CDR2 LQKENI. The CDR3 loop reads CASSPLAVRTSGTYNEQFF. CDR3 nucleotides: TGTGCCAGCTCACCCTTGGCCGTGCGGACTAGCGGGACCTACAATGAGCAGTTCTTC.

The rearrangement joins TRBV7-9 to TRBJ2-2; TRBD2 matches 7 bases. This CDR3 is 15 amino acids long. The trim removed 1 base at V and 2 bases at J, leaving 1 base unmatched. The germline CDR1 and CDR2 sequences are SEHNR and FQNEAQ (reference sequence). This chain's CDR3 is CASSLERENTGELFF. Here the CDR3 DNA reads TGTGCCAGCAGCTTAGAGCGGGAAAACACCGGGGAGCTGTTTTTT.

The chain is built from TRBV19 and TRBJ2-3; 8 positions match TRBD2. This CDR3 has 14 residues. CDR1 is LNHDA, CDR2 SQIVND, per germline (reference sequence). V lost 8 bases, J lost 2 bases, and 6 bases stayed unmatched. The CDR3 coding sequence is TGTGCCAGTCAAGGACTAGCTTCCACAGATACGCAGTATTTT. It yields the protein CASQGLASTDTQYF.

The V call is TRBV27, the J call TRBJ2-7, with TRBD1 identical over 8 bases. The CDR3 loop spans 19 amino acids. Germline loops: CDR1 MNHEY, CDR2 SMNVEV (reference sequence). The V segment lost 7 bases and the J segment 4 bases; nucleotides outside the gene matches: 24. CDR3 sequence (DNA): TGTGCCAGCATGAGGCCTTGGACAGGGAGGTTGGGTGTTAAATACGAGCAGTACTTC. Its protein is CASMRPWTGRLGVKYEQYF.

The gene calls are TRBV2 and TRBJ2-6; 8 nucleotides agree with TRBD1. There are 18 residues in the CDR3. V gave up 6 bases and J gave up 3 bases; unmatched junction bases: 13. Germline lookup yields CDR1 SNHLY and CDR2 FYNNEI. DNA of the CDR3: TGTGCCAGCAGCCCCAACCCTACCGGGACAGGTGGGGCCAACGTCCTGACTTTC. Its protein product is CASSPNPTGTGGANVLTF.

The genes are TRBV10-3 and TRBJ2-3; perhaps TRBD1 as D (5 bases). Germline CDR1 reads ENHRY; CDR2 reads SYGVKD. V was pared by 5 bases and J by 2 bases, with 14 bases between. The CDR3 contains 15 residues. CDR3 DNA sequence: TGTGCCATCAGTCCAATAGACAGACCCACAGATACGCAGTATTTT. It specifies CAISPIDRPTDTQYF.

The chain has TRBV28 and TRBJ1-2, with D unclear. The CDR3 is made up of 14 amino acids. CDR1 and CDR2 (germline): MDHEN, SYDVKM. The germline V and J ends were trimmed by 2 bases and 8 bases, with 15 bases remaining between them. The CDR3 region has the DNA TGTGCCAGCAGTTTAGGGCTAACTCAAGGCGGCTACACCTTC. As protein: CASSLGLTQGGYTF.

V is TRBV6-2 or TRBV6-3 and J is TRBJ2-1; no clear D. Trimming left V 0 bases short and J 3 bases short, with 9 bases between. The CDR3 is 15 residues long. Germline lookup yields CDR1 MNHEY and CDR2 SVGEGT. The CDR3 DNA follows: TGTGCCAGCAGTTACTCGAGACTGATCTACAATGAGCAGTTCTTC. It codes for CASSYSRLIYNEQFF.

J is TRBJ2-7 and V is TRBV2; maybe TRBD2 (6 bases). The V end was cut by 7 bases, the J end by 3 bases, with 13 bases between. Germline lookup yields CDR1 SNHLY and CDR2 FYNNEI. CDR3 length equals 13 residues. CDR3 in amino acids: CASTKGGVYEQYF. Written as DNA, the CDR3 is TGTGCCAGCACTAAAGGAGGGGTCTACGAGCAGTACTTC.

This clone has a single count. V and J are TRBV5-1 and TRBJ2-1; no clear D gene. Germline assignment: CDR1 SGHRS and CDR2 YFSETQ. The CDR3 is 14 residues long. V was cut by 3 bases and J by 9 bases, with 16 bases left in between. The CDR3 spells CASSSSPARVEQFF. The CDR3 DNA sequence: TGCGCCAGCAGCTCATCTCCAGCGAGAGTTGAGCAGTTCTTC.

This sequence joins TRBV28 and TRBJ2-2; maybe TRBD2 (5 bases). Trimming left V 3 bases short and J 3 bases short, with 8 bases between. Germline lookup yields CDR1 MDHEN and CDR2 SYDVKM. The CDR3 covers 14 residues. CDR3 DNA sequence: TGTGCCAGCAGTTTCCCGGGGTACACCGGGGAGCTGTTTTTT. It is translated as CASSFPGYTGELFF. The whole variable domain, remainder taken from reference TRBV28 and TRBJ2-2, is DVKVTQSSRYLVKRTGEKVFLECVQDMDHENMFWYRQDPGLGLRLIYFSYDVKMKEKGDIPEGYSVSREKKERFSLILESASTNQTSMYLCASSFPGYTGELFFGEGSRLTVL.

V is TRBV7-3 and J is TRBJ2-6, with TRBD2 identical over 12 bases. CDR3 size: 18 residues. Per the germline V gene, CDR1 is SGHTA and CDR2 is FQGTGA. Trimming removed 2 bases from V and 3 bases from J; junction bases left unmatched: 5. DNA of the CDR3: TGTGCCAGCAGCTTAGCTAGCGGGAGGGCCTATGGGGCCAACGTCCTGACTTTC. It translates to CASSLASGRAYGANVLTF.

The chain carries TRBV2 and TRBJ1-4, with 7 nucleotides matching TRBD1. The length of the CDR3 is 13 residues. From germline, CDR1 is SNHLY and CDR2 FYNNEI. The trim removed 4 bases at V and 7 bases at J, leaving 3 bases unmatched. DNA of the CDR3: TGTGCCAGCAGTGCCTCAGGGGGTGAAAAACTGTTTTTT. This encodes CASSASGGEKLFF. The complete variable domain, with remaining parts taken from reference TRBV2 and TRBJ1-4, reads EPEVTQTPSHQVTQMGQEVILRCVPISNHLYFYWYRQILGQKVEFLVSFYNNEISEKSEIFDDQFSVERPDGSNFTLKIRSTKLEDSAMYFCASSASGGEKLFFGSGTQLSVL.

The chain uses TRBV5-1 and TRBJ2-2; D not certain. The CDR3 is 14 residues long. V lost 0 bases and J lost 2, with 5 bases in between. Germline loops: CDR1 SGHRS, CDR2 YFSETQ. The DNA of the CDR3 is TGCGCCAGCAGCTTGGTAGCAAACACCGGGGAGCTGTTTTTT. This sequence encodes CASSLVANTGELFF. The whole variable domain, remainder taken from reference TRBV5-1 and TRBJ2-2, is KAGVTQTPRYLIKTRGQQVTLSCSPISGHRSVSWYQQTPGQGLQFLFEYFSETQRNKGNFPGRFSGRQFSNSRSEMNVSTLELGDSALYLCASSLVANTGELFFGEGSRLTVL.

This chain uses TRBV5-1 with TRBJ2-7; the D is unclear. Germline-derived CDR1 and CDR2 are SGHRS and YFSETQ. There are 12 residues in the CDR3. Trimming removed 4 bases at V and 4 bases at J, with 9 bases between. For the CDR3, the DNA is TGCGCCAGCAGCCCAGACTTGTACGAGCAGTACTTC. Translation: CASSPDLYEQYF.

A remark on this clone: The junction departs from the called germline gene at one end, perhaps through a read error. The same CDR3 arises from other DNA sequences in this sample as well. The genes are TRBV29-1 and TRBJ2-6; possibly TRBD2 for D (5 bases). Looked up from germline, CDR1 is SQVTM and CDR2 is ANQGSEA. CDR3 length equals 15 residues. The CDR3 DNA reads as TGTAGCGTTGAAGATTCCAGGCTTACGGCCAACGTCCTGACTTTC. This translates into CSVEDSRLTANVLTF.

This sequence joins TRBV18 and TRBJ2-7, with TRBD1 identical over 8 bases. The CDR3 runs to 16 residues. CDR1 is KGHSH, CDR2 LQKENI, per germline. The V and J ends lost 1 base and 1 base, in that order; junction bases with no gene match: 6. The CDR3 sequence: CASSPQDRVSSYEQYF. The CDR3 nucleotides read TGTGCCAGCTCACCACAGGACAGGGTTAGTTCCTACGAGCAGTACTTC.

The chain has TRBV5-1 and TRBJ2-3; D call uncertain. CDR3 length: 12 residues. V was cut by 4 bases and J by 4 bases, with 7 bases left in between. Germline CDR1 is SGHRS and CDR2 is YFSETQ. The CDR3 sequence is CASSPTSDTQYF. The CDR3 DNA reads as TGCGCCAGCAGCCCAACATCAGATACGCAGTATTTT.

The chain links TRBV7-2 to TRBJ1-4, with unresolved D. Trimming took off 1 base at V and 1 base at J, with 7 bases between the two ends. The germline gives CDR1 SGHTA, CDR2 FQGNSA. CDR3 length equals 15 residues. CDR3 nucleotide sequence: TGTGCCAGCAGCTTAGTCGGTCAAACTAATGAAAAACTGTTTTTT. It codes for CASSLVGQTNEKLFF.

This chain connects TRBV7-2 to TRBJ2-2; a weak D match, TRBD2 (5 bases). From germline, CDR1 is SGHTA and CDR2 FQGNSA. The V end was cut by 5 bases, the J end by 3 bases, with 16 bases between. The CDR3 runs 16 residues. For the CDR3, the DNA is TGTGCCAGCAGCCCCCGCCCGCGGGCCTACACCGGGGAGCTGTTTTTT. It codes for CASSPRPRAYTGELFF.

Written as DNA, the CDR3 is TGTGCCAGCAGCAAAGATCAGCGGGGACAGGCGATTCACACTGAAGCTTTCTTT. It specifies CASSKDQRGQAIHTEAFF. The genes are TRBV21-1 and TRBJ1-1; the D call in the table, TRBD1, was not verified against the DNA. TRBV21-1 is deemed a pseudogene. The CDR3 extends over 18 amino acids.

V usage is TRBV3-1 (or the pseudogene TRBV3-2) and J usage is TRBJ1-4; D perhaps matches TRBD1 (5 bases). V lost 0 bases to trimming and J lost 0 bases, with 8 bases between them. Germline CDR1 LGHDT, CDR2 YNNKEL (reference sequence). The CDR3 loop spans 16 amino acids. CDR3 DNA: TGTGCCAGCAGCCAAGAAGGGGATGCAACTAATGAAAAACTGTTTTTT. Residues: CASSQEGDATNEKLFF.

The rearrangement links TRBV18 to TRBJ2-7; D ambiguous. This CDR3 spans 12 amino acids. Germline loops: CDR1 KGHSH, CDR2 LQKENI. V shed 2 bases and J shed 3 bases, with 5 bases lying between them. The CDR3 protein is CASSPASYEQYF. CDR3 nucleotides: TGTGCCAGCTCACCAGCCAGCTACGAGCAGTACTTC.

V is TRBV6-1 and J is TRBJ1-1; tentatively, D is TRBD1 (6 bases). Trimming pared 2 bases from V and 3 bases from J, leaving 10 bases between. Germline V gives CDR1 MNHNS, CDR2 SASEGT. This CDR3 spans 14 amino acids. The CDR3 DNA reads as TGTGCCAGCAGTGAACAGGGGATGGACACTGAAGCTTTCTTT. It specifies CASSEQGMDTEAFF.

In its sample, this clone was seen once. This chain joins TRBV5-4 and TRBJ2-3; 7 bases match TRBD2. Per germline, CDR1 SGHNT and CDR2 YYREEE (reference sequence). Unmatched junction bases numbered 8, after V lost 4 bases and J lost 0 bases. The CDR3 spans 16 residues. CDR3 protein: CASSTPERGSTDTQYF. Written as DNA, the CDR3 is TGTGCCAGCAGCACACCCGAGCGGGGAAGCACAGATACGCAGTATTTT.

This chain connects TRBV19 to TRBJ1-5; D possibly corresponds to TRBD1 (6 bases). The ends were cut back, 4 bases at V and 4 bases at J, with 17 bases in the middle. This CDR3 is 16 amino acids long. CDR1 is LNHDA and CDR2 is SQIVND in the germline V gene (reference sequence). CDR3 sequence: CASSREGGHGNQPQHF. The CDR3 bases are TGTGCCAGTAGTAGGGAGGGGGGGCACGGTAATCAGCCCCAGCATTTT.

The J gene is TRBJ2-5, the V gene TRBV6-2 or TRBV6-3; TRBD2 matches at 10 bases. The trim removed 7 bases at V and 4 bases at J, leaving 12 bases unmatched. Germline CDR1 and CDR2: MNHEY and SVGEGT. This CDR3 has 16 residues. This chain's CDR3 is CASTPWASGRTETQYF. The CDR3 bases are TGTGCCAGCACCCCCTGGGCTAGCGGGAGAACAGAGACCCAGTACTTC.

This clone was counted once. This rearrangement joins TRBV19 to TRBJ1-4; perhaps TRBD1 as D (5 bases). The CDR3 spans 19 residues. In germline, CDR1 is LNHDA, CDR2 SQIVND (reference sequence). V was cut by 7 bases and J by 0 bases, with 24 bases left in between. The CDR3 nucleotides are TGTGCCAGTACCACCCCCCTCCGTTGGGGCTCAACAACTAATGAAAAACTGTTTTTT. The encoded protein is CASTTPLRWGSTTNEKLFF.

CDR3 coding DNA: TGTGCCAGCAGGGATAGGGAGGGGGTGGGCATTGACACTGAAGCTTTCTTT. The encoded protein is CASRDREGVGIDTEAFF. The V call is TRBV28, the J call TRBJ1-1, with a tentative D call TRBD1 (6 bases). The CDR3 consists of 17 residues. Per the germline V gene, CDR1 is MDHEN and CDR2 is SYDVKM. Trimming removed 6 bases at V and 3 bases at J, with 23 bases between.